These T cell receptor beta chains were read from a single sample in a study of human CD4 T cells and Enterobacteriaceae. TCRdb's copy holds only in-frame clones and misses some; the assay was immunoSEQ multiplex PCR. The profile shows under 35,000 clones, roughly 79% of them singletons. The material sequenced was memory CD4+ T cells from blood. These receptors all come from a human donor in good health. CDR3s include the opening cysteine and the closing phenylalanine or tryptophan. D genes are given only for firm matches. Clone size is shown for a subset of rows, as once, few, many or a class of expanded clone.

NA	NA	TRBV7-2	TRBJ2-3	CASSPGAPSTDTQYF	TGTGCCAGCAGCCCTGGGGCTCCCAGCACAGATACGCAGTATTTT
NA	NA	TRBV7-9	TRBJ1-1	CASSLTPPNAEAFF	TGTGCCAGCAGCTTAACCCCCCCGAACGCTGAAGCTTTCTTT
NA	TRBD1	TRBV6-1	TRBJ2-3	CASTRQGPDTQYF	TGTGCCAGCACCCGACAGGGTCCAGATACGCAGTATTTT
NA	TRBD1	TRBV27	TRBJ1-1	CASSLRSRRQGMNTEAFF	TGTGCCAGCAGTTTAAGGTCCCGACGACAGGGTATGAACACTGAAGCTTTCTTT
NA	NA	TRBV30	TRBJ2-5	CAWSARRDKAQETQYF	TGTGCCTGGAGTGCACGCCGGGACAAAGCTCAAGAGACCCAGTACTTC
once	NA	TRBV6-1	TRBJ1-1	CASSAQGNTEAFF	TGTGCCAGCAGTGCTCAGGGAAACACTGAAGCTTTCTTT
NA	TRBD1	TRBV5-4	TRBJ1-2	CASSAGQGAKGYTF	TGTGCCAGCAGCGCGGGACAGGGGGCGAAGGGCTACACCTTC
NA	NA	TRBV6-4	TRBJ2-2	CASSAEGPTGELFF	TGTGCCAGCAGTGCTGAGGGACCTACCGGGGAGCTGTTTTTT
NA	TRBD2	TRBV6-6	TRBJ2-3	CATRTSGGYTDTQYF	TGTGCCACCCGTACTAGCGGGGGATACACAGATACGCAGTATTTT
once	NA	TRBV28	TRBJ2-6	CASSLFWTVGPGANVLTF	TGTGCCAGCAGTTTATTCTGGACAGTAGGACCTGGGGCCAACGTCCTGACTTTC
NA	NA	TRBV9	TRBJ1-2	CASSVGLQGINGYTF	TGTGCCAGCAGCGTAGGTTTGCAGGGGATAAATGGCTACACCTTC
NA	TRBD2	TRBV29-1	TRBJ2-7	CSANTGLAGEQYF	TGCAGCGCCAACACGGGACTAGCGGGTGAGCAGTACTTC
NA	NA	TRBV7-9	TRBJ2-3	CASSLADTQYF	TGTGCCAGCAGCTTGGCAGATACGCAGTATTTT
NA	NA	TRBV27	TRBJ2-3	CASSRRITDTQYF	TGTGCCAGCAGTCGACGTATTACAGATACGCAGTATTTT
NA	NA	TRBV5-1	TRBJ2-1	CASSLAAGQGSRNEQFF	TGCGCCAGCAGCTTGGCCGCGGGGCAGGGGAGTCGGAATGAGCAGTTCTTC
NA	NA	TRBV2	TRBJ1-5	CASSEQGGRSNQPQHF	TGTGCCAGCAGTGAACAGGGAGGTAGGAGCAATCAGCCCCAGCATTTT
NA	NA	TRBV7-2	TRBJ2-1	CASSLAASHNEQFF	TGTGCCAGCAGCTTAGCAGCTAGCCACAATGAGCAGTTCTTC
NA	NA	TRBV9	TRBJ1-3	CASSVVVGADTIYF	TGTGCCAGCAGCGTAGTCGTAGGGGCTGACACCATATATTTT
NA	TRBD2	TRBV7-9	TRBJ2-1	CASRQGLAGENEQFF	TGTGCCAGCAGACAGGGACTAGCGGGAGAAAATGAGCAGTTCTTC
NA	NA	TRBV6-5	TRBJ2-1	CASINRVLNEQFF	TGTGCCAGCATCAACAGGGTCTTAAATGAGCAGTTCTTC
NA	NA	TRBV19	TRBJ1-5	CASSPTGGNQPQHF	TGTGCCAGTAGTCCTACTGGGGGCAATCAGCCCCAGCATTTT
NA	TRBD1	TRBV2	TRBJ2-1	CASSDGQGARNEQFF	TGTGCCAGCAGTGACGGGCAGGGGGCGCGAAATGAGCAGTTCTTC
NA	NA	TRBV19	TRBJ2-5	CASKSESWETQYF	TGTGCCAGTAAATCGGAGAGCTGGGAGACCCAGTACTTC
NA	NA	TRBV6-1	TRBJ1-2	CASSSRGENGYTF	TGTGCCAGCAGTTCTAGGGGGGAAAACGGCTACACCTTC
NA	NA	TRBV11-3	TRBJ2-1	CASGPLTSHEQFF	TGTGCCAGCGGTCCCCTAACTAGCCATGAGCAGTTCTTC
NA	NA	TRBV6-1	TRBJ2-1	CASSAQGGHGNEQFF	TGTGCCAGCAGTGCACAGGGAGGTCATGGCAATGAGCAGTTCTTC
NA	NA	TRBV7-9	TRBJ1-5	CASSAQQGGQPQHF	TGTGCCAGCAGCGCCCAACAGGGTGGGCAGCCCCAGCATTTT
few	TRBD1	TRBV11-1	TRBJ2-7	CASSTGVYEQYF	TGTGCCAGCAGCACAGGGGTCTACGAGCAGTACTTC
few	NA	TRBV28	TRBJ2-5	CASSLGTTGQETQYF	TGTGCCAGCAGTCTAGGAACTACGGGGCAAGAGACCCAGTACTTC
NA	NA	TRBV27	TRBJ1-5	CASSFRQGNQPQHF	TGTGCCAGCAGTTTTCGGCAGGGCAATCAGCCCCAGCATTTT
few	NA	TRBV9	TRBJ2-1	CASSIRDISYNEQFF	TGTGCCAGCAGCATCCGGGACATCTCCTACAATGAGCAGTTCTTC
NA	NA	TRBV27	TRBJ1-1	CASHEGSAGTEAFF	TGTGCCAGCCATGAAGGGAGTGCGGGCACTGAAGCTTTCTTT
NA	TRBD1	TRBV30	TRBJ1-1	CAWSVTGGTEAFF	TGTGCCTGGAGCGTGACAGGGGGCACTGAAGCTTTCTTT
NA	TRBD1	TRBV2	TRBJ1-5	CASRDSWTGSSNQPQHF	TGTGCCAGCAGAGATTCTTGGACAGGGTCGAGCAATCAGCCCCAGCATTTT
NA	NA	TRBV5-6	TRBJ2-1	CASSQDSSSYNEQFF	TGTGCCAGCAGTCAGGACAGTAGCTCCTACAATGAGCAGTTCTTC
NA	NA	TRBV11-2	TRBJ2-3	CASSLGSFSTDTQYF	TGTGCCAGCAGCTTAGGATCCTTTTCCACAGATACGCAGTATTTT
NA	TRBD1	TRBV28	TRBJ2-7	CASSLSPGTGQYEQYF	TGTGCCAGCAGTTTATCTCCCGGGACAGGGCAGTACGAGCAGTACTTC
NA	NA	TRBV6-1	TRBJ1-5	CATSESGVGGNQPQHF	TGTGCCACCAGTGAATCGGGAGTGGGGGGCAATCAGCCCCAGCATTTT
NA	NA	TRBV19	TRBJ2-1	CASRPSFSRTNEQFF	TGTGCCAGTAGACCGTCCTTTTCTCGGACCAATGAGCAGTTCTTC
NA	TRBD2	TRBV19	TRBJ2-3	CASRPPGLAGDTQYF	TGTGCCAGTAGGCCTCCGGGACTAGCGGGAGATACGCAGTATTTT
few	NA	TRBV5-1	TRBJ2-4	CASSLTQFQNIQYF	TGCGCCAGCAGCTTGACACAGTTCCAAAACATTCAGTACTTC
once	TRBD1	TRBV19	TRBJ1-5	CASSNHRGNQPQHF	TGTGCCAGTAGTAATCACAGGGGAAACCAGCCCCAGCATTTT
NA	NA	TRBV28	TRBJ2-7	CAAVSSYEQYF	TGTGCCGCTGTCAGCTCCTACGAGCAGTACTTC
NA	NA	TRBV2	TRBJ2-5	CASIGQQETQYF	TGTGCCAGCATAGGCCAACAAGAGACCCAGTACTTC
NA	NA	TRBV29-1	TRBJ1-1	CSVEKGLRAEAFF	TGCAGCGTTGAAAAAGGTTTAAGGGCCGAAGCTTTCTTT
NA	TRBD1	TRBV4-1	TRBJ1-1	CASSQVLDRGNTEAFF	TGCGCCAGCAGCCAAGTTCTGGACAGGGGGAACACTGAAGCTTTCTTT
NA	NA	TRBV18	TRBJ1-5	CASSPPGWGKQPQHF	TGTGCCAGCTCACCACCGGGGTGGGGGAAACAGCCCCAGCATTTT
once	NA	TRBV6-4	TRBJ2-3	CASSPDWSTDTQYF	TGTGCCAGCAGCCCCGACTGGAGCACAGATACGCAGTATTTT
NA	NA	TRBV11-1	TRBJ2-6	CASSRSSGANVLTF	TGTGCCAGCAGCCGAAGCTCTGGGGCCAACGTCCTGACTTTC
NA	TRBD1	TRBV19	TRBJ1-1	CASTSRGQGARIRTEAFF	TGTGCCAGTACCTCAAGAGGACAGGGGGCCAGGATACGTACTGAAGCTTTCTTT
NA	NA	TRBV5-1	TRBJ1-2	CASSSGWTEQSYGYTF	TGCGCCAGCAGCTCGGGATGGACAGAGCAGTCCTATGGCTACACCTTC
NA	NA	TRBV7-2	TRBJ2-3	CASSSWTPETDTQYF	TGTGCCAGCAGCTCATGGACGCCGGAGACAGATACGCAGTATTTT
NA	NA	TRBV6-6	TRBJ1-1	CASTTGVNTEAFF	TGTGCCAGCACCACCGGGGTAAACACTGAAGCTTTCTTT
NA	TRBD1	TRBV7-8	TRBJ1-2	CASSLRQGNYGYTF	TGTGCCAGCAGCTTAAGACAGGGAAACTATGGCTACACCTTC
few	NA	TRBV5-5	TRBJ2-3	CASSPNWGGADTQYF	TGTGCCAGCAGCCCTAATTGGGGGGGCGCAGATACGCAGTATTTT
NA	NA	TRBV6-1	TRBJ2-2	CASSERGGELFF	TGTGCCAGCAGTGAACGGGGGGGGGAGCTGTTTTTT
once	NA	TRBV19	TRBJ1-1	CASSIGGAYEAFF	TGTGCCAGTAGTATTGGGGGAGCCTATGAAGCTTTCTTT
NA	NA	TRBV6-1	TRBJ2-7	CASSEQGGAYEQYF	TGTGCCAGCAGTGAACAGGGTGGCGCCTACGAGCAGTACTTC
NA	TRBD2	TRBV5-4	TRBJ2-1	CASITTSGSLGGEQFF	TGTGCCAGCATCACGACTAGCGGGAGTCTCGGGGGTGAGCAGTTCTTC
NA	TRBD2	TRBV5-1	TRBJ2-1	CASSLRAGAENEQFF	TGCGCCAGCAGCTTGAGGGCGGGAGCGGAGAATGAGCAGTTCTTC